The 10 T cell receptor beta chains below all came from one sample that was sequenced in a study of human T cells and chemical hapten exposure. From the RACE reads, TCRdb called clonotypes with MiXCR, one entry per CDR3 protein. This table holds about 340,000 distinct CDR3 sequences, approximately 6.3% found once. Specified time point: patch test 1, 2 weeks after DPC sensitization. The treatment was: therapeutic diphenylcyclopropenone sensitization with weekly scalp DPC. The sequencing here drew on whole blood, taken in connection with sensitization to the hapten diphenylcyclopropenone (DPC). Receptors were obtained from a woman between 18 and 29 years old with alopecia areata. Some clones in this sample may be carry-over from other donors' samples.

This clonotype was counted many times. V gene TRBV7-2 combines with J gene TRBJ1-4; D not resolved. This CDR3 spans 12 amino acids. The V and J ends lost 0 bases and 4 bases respectively, with 0 bases between them. Germline V gives CDR1 SGHTA, CDR2 FQGNSA. Written as DNA, the CDR3 is TGTGCCAGCAGCTTAGCTAATGAAAAACTGTTTTTT. Protein product: CASSLANEKLFF.

Ten or more counts support this clonotype. One junction end does not reproduce the germline sequence, and a read error may be involved. This chain links TRBV7-2 with TRBJ2-4; 16 bases fit TRBD2. The CDR3 has 13 amino acids. Germline CDR1 is SGHTA and CDR2 is FQGNSA. The CDR3 sequence: CASSLPGTSGGDF. CDR3 DNA sequence: TGTGCCAGCAGCTTACCTGGGACTAGCGGGGGGGACTTC. Combining the CDR3 with reference TRBV7-2 and TRBJ2-4 gives the whole variable domain GAGVSQSPSNKVTEKGKDVELRCDPISGHTALYWYRQSLGQGLEFLIYFQGNSAPDKSGLPSDRFSAERTGGSVSTLTIQRTQQEDSAVYLCASSLPGTSGGDFGAGTRLSVL.

This clonotype was found many times. The gene calls are TRBV6-1 and TRBJ2-3; 14 bases are a match to TRBD2. J lost 5 bases, V lost 6 bases, and 13 bases had no gene match. The CDR3 runs to 18 residues. The germline V gene has CDR1 MNHNS and CDR2 SASEGT. The CDR3 bases are TGTGCCAGCAGCTCCGCTCGGACTAGCGGGGGGCCCCAAGATACGCAGTATTTT. This gives the protein CASSSARTSGGPQDTQYF.

In its sample, this clonotype was seen a few times. The chain uses TRBV25-1 and TRBJ1-5; D not certain. V lost 0 bases and J 6 bases, leaving 15 bases between the germline ends. CDR1 is MGHDK and CDR2 is SYGVNS in the germline V gene. CDR3 length: 16 amino acids. CDR3 sequence (DNA): TGTGCCAGCAGTGAATACGGCAGACGCTGGGGTCAGCCCCAGCATTTT. This translates into CASSEYGRRWGQPQHF.

A few counts support this clonotype. The J gene is TRBJ1-1, the V gene TRBV5-1; D remains unclear. The CDR3 has 14 amino acids. Trimming took off 4 bases at V and 7 bases at J, with 17 bases between the two ends. Germline V gene data show CDR1 as SGHRS and CDR2 as YFSETQ. The CDR3 region is CASSGSVLAVEAFF. The CDR3 bases are TGCGCCAGCAGCGGGTCGGTTTTAGCTGTTGAAGCTTTCTTT.

There are a few counts of this clonotype. The chain uses TRBV3-1 and TRBJ1-5; D call uncertain. V lost 1 base to trimming and J lost 1 base, with 5 bases between them. Germline assignment: CDR1 LGHDT and CDR2 YNNKEL (reference sequence). The length of the CDR3 is 14 residues. CDR3 in amino acids: CASSQGLSNQPQHF. In DNA form, the CDR3 reads TGTGCCAGCAGCCAAGGCTTGAGCAATCAGCCCCAGCATTTT. Looking up the rest from reference TRBV3-1 and TRBJ1-5 gives the full variable domain: DTAVSQTPKYLVTQMGNDKSIKCEQNLGHDTMYWYKQDSKKFLKIMFSYNNKELIINETVPNRFSPKSPDKAHLNLHINSLELGDSAVYFCASSQGLSNQPQHFGDGTRLSIL.

The rearrangement joins TRBV6-5 to TRBJ1-5, with 8 bases that match TRBD1. Germline V gene data show CDR1 as MNHEY and CDR2 as SVGAGI. The CDR3 loop spans 13 amino acids. J was trimmed by 9 bases and V by 8 bases; bases with no gene match: 9. CDR3 amino acids: CASEDRAGGPQHF. In DNA, the CDR3 is TGTGCCAGCGAGGACAGGGCCGGGGGGCCCCAGCATTTT.

This clonotype was counted only a few times. CDR3 DNA: TGTGCCAGCTCACCCGGCGGGGGGGCCAAAGGAGGGACAGATACGCAGTATTTT. It encodes CASSPGGGAKGGTDTQYF. This chain joins TRBV18 and TRBJ2-3; 9 nucleotides agree with TRBD2. The CDR3 length is 18 residues. Losses at the gene ends were 3 bases for V and 3 bases for J; bases not matched to a gene: 13. Per germline, CDR1 KGHSH and CDR2 LQKENI.

This clonotype was observed a few times. The V and J genes are TRBV29-1 and TRBJ2-3; TRBD1 matches 11 bases. Germline V lookup: CDR1 SQVTM, CDR2 ANQGSEA. The CDR3 contains 16 residues. With V trimmed by 3 bases and J by 3 bases, 8 bases remained unmatched. The CDR3 bases are TGCAGCGTTGACCCTGGACAGGGGGCGGGTACAGATACGCAGTATTTT. Translation gives CSVDPGQGAGTDTQYF.

This clonotype has more than one count but fewer than ten. The V call is TRBV5-1, the J call TRBJ1-2; D gene ambiguous. CDR1 SGHRS and CDR2 YFSETQ come from the germline V gene. The length of the CDR3 is 12 residues. V lost 2 bases and J lost 2, with 4 bases in between. CDR3 in amino acids: CASSLNNYGYTF. In DNA, the CDR3 is TGCGCCAGCAGCTTAAACAACTATGGCTACACCTTC.